This TCR beta chain was documented in a study of human T cells and chemical hapten exposure. At the level of the study: Sensitization employed 2% DPC on approximately 2 cm by approximately 2 cm of upper inner arm skin. Among samples, TCR yields varied mainly because of small differences in pooled library volume. General observations from the study: TCRs exceeding a frequency of 1 in 1000 stayed unchanged under DPC sensitization. Alopecia affected the donors, so their immune response may differ from healthy people's.

TCRdb independently ran MiXCR on the RACE reads; one entry per CDR3 protein. The sample carries 120,000 to 150,000 distinct CDR3 sequences, about 12% recorded once. Noted time point: patch test 2, 6 weeks after DPC sensitization. Treatment meaning: therapeutic diphenylcyclopropenone sensitization with weekly scalp DPC. The CDR3 length is 16 residues. V was cut by 5 bases and J by 7 bases, with 21 bases left in between. Germline V gene sequence: CDR1 MNHEY, CDR2 SVGEGT. This clonotype was recorded many times. The antigen remains undetermined. The material sequenced was whole blood, taken in connection with sensitization to the hapten diphenylcyclopropenone (DPC). The source of this sequence is a woman aged 45 to 65 with alopecia areata. Some clones in this sample may be carry-over from other donors' samples. The rearrangement uses TRBV6-2 or TRBV6-3 and TRBJ2-1; TRBD2 might be the D (6 bases). CDR3 nucleotide sequence: TGTGCCAGCAGTCCTTTAAGGCTAGCGTCTTCGAATGAGCAGTTCTTC. Its translation: CASSPLRLASSNEQFF.